The 10 T cell receptor beta chains presented below share a single source sample, sequenced in a study of long-term antiretroviral therapy in people with HIV. This was the immunoSEQ v3.0 assay at survey level. The repertoire was sequenced with immunoSEQ multiplex PCR; TCRdb's copy has only in-frame clones and lacks some. This table has roughly 18,000 clones, around 82% appearing once. Sequences were derived from unsorted PBMCs, sampled 2.9 years after starting antiretroviral therapy. Source of these receptors: a woman in her twenties or thirties with HIV.

This chain links TRBV5-1 with TRBJ2-5, with unresolved D. Germline CDR1 reads SGHRS; CDR2 reads YFSETQ. V was trimmed by 0 bases and J by 4 bases, leaving 4 bases between them. The CDR3 runs 12 residues. The CDR3 loop reads CASSLEGETQYF. In DNA, the CDR3 is TGCGCCAGCAGCTTGGAAGGAGAGACCCAGTACTTC.

This chain connects TRBV5-6 to TRBJ1-4; a possible D gene is TRBD1 (5 bases). The CDR3 consists of 15 residues. Germline CDR1 SGHDT, CDR2 YYEEEE. The ends were cut back, 2 bases at V and 0 bases at J, with 8 bases in the middle. Here the CDR3 DNA reads TGTGCCAGCAGCTTCGGGGGGACAACTAATGAAAAACTGTTTTTT. This sequence encodes CASSFGGTTNEKLFF.

The chain carries TRBV9 and TRBJ2-7; 10 bases line up with TRBD1. Germline lookup yields CDR1 SGDLS and CDR2 YYNGEE. V shed 3 bases, J shed 7 bases, and the junction held 7 bases outside the gene matches. This CDR3 region has 14 residues. CDR3 DNA: TGTGCCAGCAGCGCACGGGACAGGGGTAATGAGCAGTACTTC. Encoded protein: CASSARDRGNEQYF.

The rearrangement links TRBV29-1 to TRBJ2-3, with D possibly being TRBD1 (6 bases). Germline V lookup: CDR1 SQVTM, CDR2 ANQGSEA. This CDR3 region has 14 residues. Between the trimmed V and J ends, which lost 7 bases and 2 bases, there was a span of 16 bases. DNA of the CDR3: TGCAGCGCCCAGGGGTGGGAGAACACAGATACGCAGTATTTT. The encoded protein is CSAQGWENTDTQYF.

The rearrangement joins TRBV6-1 to TRBJ1-5; the D gene is possibly TRBD1 (6 bases). The CDR3 loop spans 15 amino acids. Germline V gives CDR1 MNHNS, CDR2 SASEGT. V gave up 6 bases and J gave up 6 bases, with 18 bases separating them. The chain's CDR3 is CASSPPRQGSQPQHF. The CDR3 DNA sequence: TGTGCCAGCAGCCCCCCCCGCCAGGGGAGTCAGCCCCAGCATTTT.

The CDR3 coding sequence is TGCGCCAGCAGCCCTCATGAGTCCTACGAGCAGTACTTC. Translation: CASSPHESYEQYF. The rearrangement uses TRBV4-1 and TRBJ2-7; no firm D call. Germline-derived CDR1 and CDR2 are MGHRA and YSYEKL. V lost 4 bases and J 1 base, leaving 8 bases between the germline ends. The CDR3 spans 13 residues.

This clone was found a few times. V is TRBV5-3 and J is TRBJ1-5; 8 bases are a match to TRBD1. TRBV5-3 is reported as an ORF; its role is uncertain. The V segment lost 4 bases and the J segment 6 bases; nucleotides outside the gene matches: 6. The CDR3 contains 14 residues. The CDR3 nucleotides read TGTGCCAGAAGCACTGGACAGGGAGGTCAGCCCCAGCATTTT. It codes for CARSTGQGGQPQHF.

This clone was picked up one time. The chain links TRBV5-1 to TRBJ2-1, with 9 positions matching TRBD1. V dropped 3 bases and J dropped 1; count of bases not matched to a gene: 11. Germline CDR1 reads SGHRS; CDR2 reads YFSETQ. The CDR3 runs 18 residues. The CDR3 sequence: CASSSILRTGVSYNEQFF. The CDR3 nucleotides are TGCGCCAGCAGCTCGATACTTCGGACAGGGGTTTCCTACAATGAGCAGTTCTTC.

The chain carries TRBV6-5 and TRBJ2-3; D might be TRBD1 (6 bases). Germline CDR1 and CDR2: MNHEY and SVGAGI. The CDR3 covers 15 residues. The V gene lost 2 bases and the J gene lost 2 bases, with 11 bases spanning the gap. The CDR3 loop is CASSYLTGTTDTQYF. Written as DNA, the CDR3 is TGTGCCAGCAGTTACCTAACAGGGACCACAGATACGCAGTATTTT.

The chain combines TRBV6-4 with TRBJ2-3; no reliable D call. This CDR3 comprises 12 residues. The V gene's germline CDR1 is MRHNA and CDR2 SNTAGT. With 2 bases removed from V and 2 bases from J, the gap between germline ends came to 2 bases. The CDR3: CASSDHTDTQYF. The CDR3 DNA reads TGTGCCAGCAGTGACCACACAGATACGCAGTATTTT.